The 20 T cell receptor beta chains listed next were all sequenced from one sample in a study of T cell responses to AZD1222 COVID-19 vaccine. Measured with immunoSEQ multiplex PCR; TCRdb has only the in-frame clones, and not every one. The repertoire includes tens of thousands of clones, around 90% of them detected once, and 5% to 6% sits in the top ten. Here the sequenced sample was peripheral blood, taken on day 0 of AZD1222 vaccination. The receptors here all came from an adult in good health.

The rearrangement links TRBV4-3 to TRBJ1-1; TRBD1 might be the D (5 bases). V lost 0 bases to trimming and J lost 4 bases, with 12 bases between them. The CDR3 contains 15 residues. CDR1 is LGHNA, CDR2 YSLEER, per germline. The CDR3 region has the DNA TGCGCCAGCAGCCAAGATGGCGGGGCGGGCACTGAAGCTTTCTTT. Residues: CASSQDGGAGTEAFF.

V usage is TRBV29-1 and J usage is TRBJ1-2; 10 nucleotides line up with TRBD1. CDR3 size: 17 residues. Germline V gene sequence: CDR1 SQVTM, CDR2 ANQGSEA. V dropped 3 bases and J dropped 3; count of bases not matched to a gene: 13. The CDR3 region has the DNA TGCAGCGTTGATGGTTTTTTGGGGACAGGGGTGGACTATGGCTACACCTTC. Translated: CSVDGFLGTGVDYGYTF. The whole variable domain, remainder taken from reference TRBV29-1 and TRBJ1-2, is SAVISQKPSRDICQRGTSLTIQCQVDSQVTMMFWYRQQPGQSLTLIATANQGSEATYESGFVIDKFPISRPNLTFSTLTVSNMSPEDSSIYLCSVDGFLGTGVDYGYTFGSGTRLTVV.

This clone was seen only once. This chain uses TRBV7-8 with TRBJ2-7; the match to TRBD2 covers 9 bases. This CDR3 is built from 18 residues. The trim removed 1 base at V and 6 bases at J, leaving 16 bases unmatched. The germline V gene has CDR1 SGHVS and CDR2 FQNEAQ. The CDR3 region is CASSLEVGQRGARREQYF. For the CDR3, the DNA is TGTGCCAGCAGCTTAGAAGTCGGGCAGCGGGGGGCCCGGCGCGAGCAGTACTTC.

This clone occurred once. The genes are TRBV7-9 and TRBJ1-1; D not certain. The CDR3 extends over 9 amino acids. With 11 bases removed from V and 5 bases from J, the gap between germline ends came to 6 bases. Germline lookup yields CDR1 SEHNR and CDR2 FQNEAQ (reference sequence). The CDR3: CACGTEAFF. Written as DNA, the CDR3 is TGTGCCTGCGGGACTGAAGCTTTCTTT.

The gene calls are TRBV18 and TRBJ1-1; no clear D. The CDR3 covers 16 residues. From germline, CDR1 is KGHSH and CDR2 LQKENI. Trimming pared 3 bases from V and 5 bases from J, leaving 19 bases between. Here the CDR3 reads CASSPVDGRGPTEAFF. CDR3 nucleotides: TGTGCCAGCTCACCTGTGGATGGGCGAGGGCCGACTGAAGCTTTCTTT.

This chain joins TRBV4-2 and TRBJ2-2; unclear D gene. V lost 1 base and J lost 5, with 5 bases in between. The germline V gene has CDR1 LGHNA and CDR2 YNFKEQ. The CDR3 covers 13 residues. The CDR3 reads CASSQGLTGELFF. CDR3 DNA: TGTGCCAGCAGCCAAGGATTAACCGGGGAGCTGTTTTTT.

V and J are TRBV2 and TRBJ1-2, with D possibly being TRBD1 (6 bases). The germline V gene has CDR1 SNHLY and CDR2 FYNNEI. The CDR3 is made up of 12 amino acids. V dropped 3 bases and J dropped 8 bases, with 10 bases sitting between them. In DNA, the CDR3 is TGTGCCAGCAGTGAGGGGGCCTGGGGCTACACCTTC. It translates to CASSEGAWGYTF.

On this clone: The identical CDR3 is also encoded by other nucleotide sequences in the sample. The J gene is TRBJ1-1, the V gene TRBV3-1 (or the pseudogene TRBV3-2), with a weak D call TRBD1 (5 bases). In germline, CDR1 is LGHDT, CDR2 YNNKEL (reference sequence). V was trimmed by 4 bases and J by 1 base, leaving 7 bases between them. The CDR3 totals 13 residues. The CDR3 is CASSRGSNTEAFF. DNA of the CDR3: TGTGCCAGCAGCCGGGGGTCGAACACTGAAGCTTTCTTT.

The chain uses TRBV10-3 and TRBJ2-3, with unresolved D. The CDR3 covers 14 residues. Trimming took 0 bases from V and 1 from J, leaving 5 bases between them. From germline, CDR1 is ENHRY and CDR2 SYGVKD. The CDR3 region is CAISESRGTDTQYF. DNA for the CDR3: TGTGCCATCAGTGAGTCGAGAGGCACAGATACGCAGTATTTT.

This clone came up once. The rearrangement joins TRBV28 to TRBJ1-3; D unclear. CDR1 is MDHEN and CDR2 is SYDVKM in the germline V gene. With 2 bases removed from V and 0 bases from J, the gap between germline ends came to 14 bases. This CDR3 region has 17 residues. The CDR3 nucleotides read TGTGCCAGCAGTTTAATCGGGAGAACACTCTCTGGAAACACCATATATTTT. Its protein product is CASSLIGRTLSGNTIYF.

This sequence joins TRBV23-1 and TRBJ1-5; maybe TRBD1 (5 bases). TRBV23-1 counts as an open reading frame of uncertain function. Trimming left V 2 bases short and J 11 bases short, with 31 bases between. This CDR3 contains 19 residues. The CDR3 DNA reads TGCGCCAGCAGTCAAGTTCAGTTTTCGATGGGCGATCGTAGGACAACCCAGCATTTT. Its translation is CASSQVQFSMGDRRTTQHF.

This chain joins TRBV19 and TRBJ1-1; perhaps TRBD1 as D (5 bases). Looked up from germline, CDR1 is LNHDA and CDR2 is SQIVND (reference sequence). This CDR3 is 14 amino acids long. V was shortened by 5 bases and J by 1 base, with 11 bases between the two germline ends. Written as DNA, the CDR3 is TGTGCCAGTAGTCCGGGGCTGAGGAACACTGAAGCTTTCTTT. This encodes CASSPGLRNTEAFF. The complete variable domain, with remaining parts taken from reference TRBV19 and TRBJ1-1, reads DGGITQSPKYLFRKEGQNVTLSCEQNLNHDAMYWYRQDPGQGLRLIYYSQIVNDFQKGDIAEGYSVSREKKESFPLTVTSAQKNPTAFYLCASSPGLRNTEAFFGQGTRLTVV.

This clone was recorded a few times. CDR3 sequence: CASNYRTAGGTEAFF. Here the CDR3 DNA reads TGTGCCAGCAACTATCGAACGGCGGGGGGCACTGAAGCTTTCTTT. This chain links TRBV7-2 with TRBJ1-1, with D maybe TRBD1 (5 bases). The ends were cut back, 7 bases at V and 4 bases at J, with 19 bases in the middle. CDR3 length: 15 residues. CDR1 SGHTA and CDR2 FQGNSA come from the germline V gene. The full variable domain, rest sourced from reference TRBV7-2 and TRBJ1-1, is GAGVSQSPSNKVTEKGKDVELRCDPISGHTALYWYRQSLGQGLEFLIYFQGNSAPDKSGLPSDRFSAERTGGSVSTLTIQRTQQEDSAVYLCASNYRTAGGTEAFFGQGTRLTVV.

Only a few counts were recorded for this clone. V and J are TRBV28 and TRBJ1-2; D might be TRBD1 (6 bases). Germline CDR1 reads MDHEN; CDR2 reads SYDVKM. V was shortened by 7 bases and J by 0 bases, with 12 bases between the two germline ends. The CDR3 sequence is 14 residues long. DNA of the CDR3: TGTGCCAGCAAAACGACAGGCTCTAACTATGGCTACACCTTC. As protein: CASKTTGSNYGYTF.

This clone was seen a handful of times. This CDR3 reads CAGFGRPSSGNTIYF. As DNA, the CDR3 is TGTGCCGGATTCGGACGGCCGAGCTCTGGAAACACCATATATTTT. J is TRBJ1-3 and V is TRBV18; no firm D call. The germline V gene encodes CDR1 KGHSH and CDR2 LQKENI. Trimming took off 11 bases at V and 0 bases at J, with 17 bases between the two ends. This CDR3 comprises 15 residues.

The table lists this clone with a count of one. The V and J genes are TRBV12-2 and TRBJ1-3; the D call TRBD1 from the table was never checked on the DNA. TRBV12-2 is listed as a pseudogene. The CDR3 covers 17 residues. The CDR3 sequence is CASRSDSGPHSGNTIYF. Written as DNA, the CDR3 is TGTGCAAGTCGCTCAGACTCAGGGCCACACTCTGGAAACACCATATATTTT.

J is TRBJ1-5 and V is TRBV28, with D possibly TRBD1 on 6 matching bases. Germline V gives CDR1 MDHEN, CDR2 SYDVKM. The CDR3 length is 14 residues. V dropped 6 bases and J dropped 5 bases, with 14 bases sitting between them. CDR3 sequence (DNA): TGTGCCAGCAGGGGTGACAGGTTTGATCAGCCCCAGCATTTT. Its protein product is CASRGDRFDQPQHF.

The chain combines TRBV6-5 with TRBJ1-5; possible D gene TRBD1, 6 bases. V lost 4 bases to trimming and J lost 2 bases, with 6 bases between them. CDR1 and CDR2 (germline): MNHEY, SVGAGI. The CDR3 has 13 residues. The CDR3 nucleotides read TGTGCCAGCAGTTCAGGGGGCAATCAGCCCCAGCATTTT. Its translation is CASSSGGNQPQHF.

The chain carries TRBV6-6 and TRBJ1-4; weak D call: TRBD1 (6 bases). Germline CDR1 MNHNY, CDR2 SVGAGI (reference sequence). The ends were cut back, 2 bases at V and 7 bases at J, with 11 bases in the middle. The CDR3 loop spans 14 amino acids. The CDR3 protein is CASSYEGEREKLFF. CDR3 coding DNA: TGTGCCAGCAGTTACGAGGGGGAGCGTGAAAAACTGTTTTTT.

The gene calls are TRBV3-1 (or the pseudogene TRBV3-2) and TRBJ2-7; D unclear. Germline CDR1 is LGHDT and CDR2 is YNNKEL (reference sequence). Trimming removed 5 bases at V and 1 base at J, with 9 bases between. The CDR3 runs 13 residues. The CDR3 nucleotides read TGTGCCAGCAGCTCTCTTGGGTCCTACGAGCAGTACTTC. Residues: CASSSLGSYEQYF.